The source of this T cell receptor beta chain is a study of shared clonotypes between healthy human individuals. Study-wide findings and caveats: Larger estimated richness was generally seen in naive subsets than in memory subsets.

A word on this clone: The antigen is undetermined.

Replicate PCRs from sorted subsets contained roughly 220 ng DNA, which is some 32,000 T cell genomes. Profiling relied on immunoSEQ multiplex PCR, and the TCRdb table lists in-frame clones only, not all of them. The repertoire includes 150,000 to 200,000 clones, approximately 61% of them detected once, and around 9.3% sits in the top ten. Trimming pared 5 bases from V and 6 bases from J, leaving 14 bases between. In germline, CDR1 is SEHNR, CDR2 FQNEAQ (reference sequence). The CDR3 loop spans 13 amino acids. The sequenced sample was memory CD4+ T cells sorted from blood. Sample subset: CD45RA-negative fraction. The V and J genes are TRBV7-9 and TRBJ2-7, with D uncertain. The clonotype originates from a man aged 25-45 years in good health. CDR3 in DNA: TGTGCCAGCAGCCCTCGTCAGGCTATCGAGCAGTACTTC. Residues: CASSPRQAIEQYF.